Following are 6 T cell receptor beta chains from one sample sequenced in a study of liver allograft versus peripheral blood T cells. Study in general: Peripheral blood of the recipients supplied T cell receptor repertoires that were compared with those in transplanted livers.

One entry per CDR3 protein results from TCRdb running MiXCR on the reads. The table records approximately 8,600 distinct CDR3 sequences, 16% of them present only once. The receptors stem from a human patient who had a liver transplant. Some T cells here may be from the graft donor.

This clonotype was seen ten or more times. The V call is TRBV28, the J call TRBJ1-1; D might be TRBD1 (5 bases). This CDR3 is built from 13 residues. CDR1 and CDR2 from the germline V gene are MDHEN and SYDVKM. V dropped 6 bases and J dropped 3 bases, with 11 bases sitting between them. DNA of the CDR3: TGTGCCAGCAGCGAAGGGGTCCACACTGAAGCTTTCTTT. Its translation: CASSEGVHTEAFF.

The chain recombines TRBV5-1 with TRBJ1-6, with D possibly TRBD1 on 5 matching bases. Trimming removed 3 bases at V and 9 bases at J, with 16 bases between. From germline, CDR1 is SGHRS and CDR2 YFSETQ. This CDR3 is 15 amino acids long. The CDR3 DNA follows: TGCGCCAGCAGCTCCACTCCACAAGGGGCTTCACCCCTCCACTTT. This codes for CASSSTPQGASPLHF.

The rearrangement uses TRBV6-5 and TRBJ1-4; D possibly corresponds to TRBD1 (5 bases). Trimming took off 2 bases at V and 7 bases at J, with 32 bases between the two ends. This CDR3 is 21 amino acids long. Germline V gives CDR1 MNHEY, CDR2 SVGAGI. CDR3 bases: TGTGCCAGCAGTTACCTCGCCAGCTCACCTCTCGTAGGGGCTTCGGTTGAAAAACTGTTTTTT. This gives the protein CASSYLASSPLVGASVEKLFF.

Within the sample, this clonotype is medium-sized. The V gene is TRBV7-2, the J gene TRBJ1-6; unclear D gene. Germline CDR1 reads SGHTA; CDR2 reads FQGNSA. V dropped 1 base and J dropped 6 bases, with 10 bases sitting between them. This CDR3 spans 15 amino acids. The CDR3 DNA reads TGTGCCAGCAGCTTAGGAGGTCCCGGTAATTCACCCCTCCACTTT. Protein product: CASSLGGPGNSPLHF.

In the case of this clonotype: Being one base from a much bigger clone, this may be a read error. This chain connects TRBV30 to TRBJ1-2; possible D gene TRBD1, 5 bases. From germline, CDR1 is GTSNPN and CDR2 SVGIG (reference sequence). The length of the CDR3 is 16 residues. CDR3 sequence (DNA): TGTGCCTGGTGTGTAGGTGGGGCAGCGCCGGCCTATGGCTACACCTTC. Translation: CAWCVGGAAPAYGYTF.

This clonotype was found a few times. The gene calls are TRBV6-6 and TRBJ2-7; 9 nucleotides align to TRBD1. Germline-derived CDR1 and CDR2 are MNHNY and SVGAGI (reference sequence). Losses at the gene ends were 1 base for V and 6 bases for J; bases not matched to a gene: 7. CDR3 length: 15 residues. The CDR3 is CASSYFNRGHSEQYF. DNA of the CDR3: TGTGCCAGCAGTTACTTCAACAGGGGGCACAGCGAGCAGTACTTC.